This TCR beta chain was captured in a study of blood T cell repertoires in COVID-19. The overall study: COVID-19 samples from acute and convalescent phases originated in the United States, Italy and Spain. T cells, B-cell-depleted T cells, or PBMCs provided the cDNA or gDNA that served as material.

In its sample, this clone was seen a few times. Per the original methods: For nucleated cells, counts were estimated from reference gene primer amplification. Profiling relied on immunoSEQ multiplex PCR, and the TCRdb table lists in-frame clones only, not all of them. V and J calls and clone size follow that table, whereas D and trimming were derived from the DNA. Of about 250,000 clones listed, about 80% are singletons. This clonotype originated in a man in his fifties or sixties with active or convalescent COVID-19. Sequenced: peripheral blood.

CDR3 residues: CASSHPGLAGGPKNNEQFF. CDR3 nucleotides: TGCGCCAGCAGCCACCCGGGACTAGCGGGGGGGCCAAAAAACAATGAGCAGTTCTTC. The chain links TRBV4-1 to TRBJ2-1, with 16 bases matching TRBD2. This CDR3 comprises 19 residues. The J segment lost 5 bases and the V segment lost 3 bases, leaving 10 bases of the junction unmatched. Germline V lookup: CDR1 MGHRA, CDR2 YSYEKL.